This is a list of T cell receptor beta chains from one sample in a study of cytotoxic CD8 clonotypes in ibrutinib-treated CLL. The assay was immunoSEQ multiplex PCR, and TCRdb's table has in-frame clones only and misses some. The sample lists roughly 220,000 clones; roughly 79% were seen once. Sequenced material: PBMCs, taken after 12 months of ibrutinib treatment. All receptors come from a human donor with chronic lymphocytic leukemia. Each CDR3 is given with its conserved first and last residue. D genes are given only for firm matches. Size values are once, few and many counts, or a class for expanded clones, and some rows have none.

d_call	v_call	j_call	clone_size	cdr3_nt	cdr3_aa
TRBD1	TRBV5-6	TRBJ2-3	NA	TGTGCCAGCAGCTCCGGGACAGGAGCTCCAGATACGCAGTATTTT	CASSSGTGAPDTQYF
NA	TRBV27	TRBJ1-2	NA	TGTGCCAGCAGCTCGGGTGGGTCCTATGGCTACACCTTC	CASSSGGSYGYTF
TRBD1	TRBV5-6	TRBJ2-7	NA	TGTGCCAGCAGCTTGTTTGACAGGGGGCTAGGCGAGCAGTACTTC	CASSLFDRGLGEQYF
NA	TRBV2	TRBJ1-2	NA	TGTGCCAGCAGTGGGGATACTAACTATGGCTACACCTTC	CASSGDTNYGYTF
TRBD2	TRBV6-5	TRBJ2-7	NA	TGTGCCAGCAGTTTTACTAGCGGGTATTACGAGCAGTACTTC	CASSFTSGYYEQYF
NA	TRBV27	TRBJ2-1	NA	TGTGCCAGCAGTTTCTGGCAGGGGCCATACAATGAGCAGTTCTTC	CASSFWQGPYNEQFF
TRBD1	TRBV7-9	TRBJ1-5	NA	TGTGCCAGCAGCTTCGCCCTGGACAGGGGCGATCAGCCCCAGCATTTT	CASSFALDRGDQPQHF
NA	TRBV2	TRBJ2-1	NA	TGTGCCAGCACCCAGAGGAGCTCCTACAATGAGCAGTTCTTC	CASTQRSSYNEQFF
NA	TRBV18	TRBJ2-1	once	TGTGCCAGCTCACCCTCGGCGAGCAATGAGCAGTTCTTC	CASSPSASNEQFF
NA	TRBV28	TRBJ1-1	NA	TGTGCCAGCAGTCCCCCTGGGAATCCAAACACTGAAGCTTTCTTT	CASSPPGNPNTEAFF
TRBD2	TRBV27	TRBJ2-3	NA	TGTGCCAGCAGTTTCCGCGGACGGGGGGGTGATACGCAGTATTTT	CASSFRGRGGDTQYF
NA	TRBV27	TRBJ2-7	once	TGTGCCAGCAGTTTATCGTACAACAGCGAGCAGTACTTC	CASSLSYNSEQYF
NA	TRBV4-1	TRBJ1-6	NA	TGCGCCAGCAGCCAAGAATGGGACACGAATTCACCCCTCCACTTT	CASSQEWDTNSPLHF